The source of this T cell receptor (beta chain) is a study of OX40 agonist ivuxolimab in advanced cancers. This clone was detected only once. Clones were read by immunoSEQ multiplex PCR, and TCRdb kept only the in-frame ones, dropping some. The sample includes about 75,000 clones, about 88% of them seen just once. This clonotype was sampled from an adult with an advanced solid tumor such as melanoma, head and neck, liver or kidney cancer. This specimen was CD4+ or CD8+ T cells sorted from blood, taken in a trial of the OX40 agonist ivuxolimab.

CDR3 nucleotides: TGCGCCAGCAGCTTGGGCGGACAGCTCGTCTCCTACGAGCAGTACTTC. Translation gives CASSLGGQLVSYEQYF. V usage is TRBV5-1 and J usage is TRBJ2-7, with D maybe TRBD1 (6 bases). The CDR3 consists of 16 residues. CDR1 is SGHRS and CDR2 is YFSETQ in the germline V gene. The V gene lost 0 bases and the J gene lost 0 bases, with 13 bases spanning the gap.